These 26 T cell receptor beta chains share one sample of origin, sequenced in a study of T cell responses to AZD1222 COVID-19 vaccine. Only in-frame clones appear in the TCRdb table, and some are missing; sequencing was by immunoSEQ multiplex PCR. The sample carries more than 100,000 clones, over 75% recorded once. The sequencing used peripheral blood, collected on day 0 of AZD1222 vaccination. Receptors originate from an adult in good health.

This clone was found once. The V gene is TRBV5-1, the J gene TRBJ1-3; 7 nucleotides align to TRBD1. V shed 4 bases and J 0 bases; nucleotides not matched to a gene: 13. Germline CDR1 and CDR2: SGHRS and YFSETQ. The CDR3 has 18 residues. The CDR3 sequence: CASSGNALDRPSGNTIYF. The CDR3, as DNA: TGCGCCAGCAGCGGAAACGCCCTGGACAGGCCCTCTGGAAACACCATATATTTT.

This chain links TRBV2 with TRBJ1-2; no reliable D call. The CDR3 contains 12 residues. V lost 8 bases and J 2 bases, leaving 9 bases between the germline ends. Germline V gene lookup returns CDR1 SNHLY and CDR2 FYNNEI. The CDR3 DNA reads TGTGCCAGCGCCCCGCCAAACTATGGCTACACCTTC. This sequence encodes CASAPPNYGYTF.

V gene TRBV7-2 combines with J gene TRBJ2-4; the D gene is possibly TRBD1 (5 bases). The CDR3 runs 16 residues. The germline CDR1 and CDR2 sequences are SGHTA and FQGNSA. Trimming removed 1 base at V and 1 base at J, with 11 bases between. CDR3 in amino acids: CASSLEGATAKNIQYF. Written as DNA, the CDR3 is TGTGCCAGCAGCTTAGAAGGGGCAACGGCCAAAAACATTCAGTACTTC.

This clone is medium-sized (0.01 to 0.1%). The J gene is TRBJ1-1, the V gene TRBV7-2, with a weak D call TRBD1 (5 bases). The germline V and J ends were trimmed by 1 base and 1 base, with 10 bases remaining between them. This CDR3 has 15 amino acids. Germline V gene sequence: CDR1 SGHTA, CDR2 FQGNSA. The CDR3 reads CASSLVWGTNTEAFF. The CDR3 coding sequence is TGTGCCAGCAGCTTAGTTTGGGGCACGAACACTGAAGCTTTCTTT.

The chain couples TRBV5-1 to TRBJ1-1; D is unresolved. The CDR3 is 11 amino acids. V lost 7 bases to trimming and J lost 0 bases, with 4 bases between them. The germline V gene encodes CDR1 SGHRS and CDR2 YFSETQ. The CDR3 reads CASRVNTEAFF. CDR3 nucleotides: TGCGCCAGCCGGGTGAACACTGAAGCTTTCTTT.

V gene TRBV11-2 combines with J gene TRBJ2-1, with 8 bases lining up with TRBD2. After removal of 4 bases from V and 8 bases from J, the junction contained 16 bases not matched to a gene. The CDR3 totals 17 residues. Germline CDR1 is SGHAT and CDR2 is FQNNGV. The CDR3, as DNA: TGTGCCAGCAGCTCAGCCGCTAGCGGGTTATTGTACTATGAGCAGTTCTTC. Its translation is CASSSAASGLLYYEQFF.

This clone was recorded once. The CDR3 coding sequence is TGCGCCAGCAGCTTGGGTTCCGCGGTGGATGAAAAACTGTTTTTT. As protein: CASSLGSAVDEKLFF. V is TRBV5-1 and J is TRBJ1-4; D is uncertain. CDR3 size: 15 residues. Per germline, CDR1 SGHRS and CDR2 YFSETQ. Trimming took 0 bases from V and 6 from J, leaving 12 bases between them.

The chain carries TRBV7-9 and TRBJ1-1; tentative D call: TRBD1 (6 bases). The CDR3 consists of 13 residues. CDR1 is SEHNR and CDR2 is FQNEAQ in the germline V gene (reference sequence). Between the trimmed V and J ends, which lost 7 bases and 7 bases, there was a span of 16 bases. The CDR3 loop reads CASTLGSQGEAFF. The DNA of the CDR3 is TGTGCCAGCACGCTAGGGTCACAGGGTGAAGCTTTCTTT.

V is TRBV11-2 and J is TRBJ1-3; D perhaps matches TRBD1 (6 bases). There are 16 residues in the CDR3. With 5 bases removed from V and 0 bases from J, the gap between germline ends came to 14 bases. CDR1 is SGHAT, CDR2 FQNNGV, per germline. The CDR3 coding sequence is TGTGCCAGCAGCCGACAGGCTCCAAGCTCTGGAAACACCATATATTTT. Translation: CASSRQAPSSGNTIYF.

J is TRBJ2-1 and V is TRBV2; no clear D gene. Germline values: CDR1 SNHLY, CDR2 FYNNEI. The V end lost 10 bases, the J end lost 12 bases, and 16 bases lay between the germline ends. The CDR3 is 11 residues long. DNA of the CDR3: TGTGCCACCTCCCCCCAGTCCCGGCAGTTCTTC. Translated: CATSPQSRQFF.

This chain connects TRBV10-3 to TRBJ2-3; no firm D call. The CDR3 has 13 residues. Germline CDR1 ENHRY, CDR2 SYGVKD. V was shortened by 8 bases and J by 5 bases, with 14 bases between the two germline ends. CDR3 coding DNA: TGTGCCATCGCCCGACCACCTCTAGATACGCAGTATTTT. It codes for CAIARPPLDTQYF.

The V gene is TRBV30, the J gene TRBJ2-7; TRBD1 is a possible D gene (6 bases). CDR1 and CDR2 from the germline V gene are GTSNPN and SVGIG (reference sequence). The CDR3 has 14 amino acids. V was clipped by 3 bases and J by 4 bases, with 16 bases between them. The CDR3 is CAWRRQASAYEQYF. CDR3 sequence (DNA): TGTGCCTGGAGGAGACAGGCGTCCGCTTACGAGCAGTACTTC. The full variable domain, in which reference TRBV30 and TRBJ2-7 provide the parts outside the CDR3, is SQTIHQWPATLVQPVGSPLSLECTVEGTSNPNLYWYRQAAGRGLQLLFYSVGIGQISSEVPQNLSASRPQDRQFILSSKKLLLSDSGFYLCAWRRQASAYEQYFGPGTRLTVT.

The chain has TRBV5-1 and TRBJ2-3; 12 nucleotides agree with TRBD2. V lost 1 base and J lost 2; bases outside the gene matches: 5. CDR1 is SGHRS and CDR2 is YFSETQ in the germline V gene. The CDR3 runs 17 residues. The CDR3, as DNA: TGCGCCAGCAGCTTGTTGGGACTAGCGGGCCACACAGATACGCAGTATTTT. It is translated as CASSLLGLAGHTDTQYF.

The genes are TRBV5-1 and TRBJ2-2, with TRBD1 matching 7 bases. This CDR3 has 15 amino acids. Germline CDR1 SGHRS, CDR2 YFSETQ. V gave up 0 bases and J gave up 5 bases; unmatched junction bases: 4. This chain's CDR3 is CASSLDRGGTGELFF. In DNA, the CDR3 is TGCGCCAGCAGCTTGGACAGGGGTGGGACCGGGGAGCTGTTTTTT.

Regarding this clone: A junction end diverges from the germline sequence, so it may reflect a read error. The chain carries TRBV4-1 and TRBJ1-3; 10 nucleotides align to TRBD1. CDR3 length: 18 amino acids. CDR1 and CDR2 (germline): MGHRA, YSYEKL. In nucleotides, the CDR3 is TGCGCCAGCAGCCAAGACCCACCGGGACAGGGGTCTGCAAACACCATATATTTT. Translated: CASSQDPPGQGSANTIYF.

The CDR3 is CASSWGQNTEAFF. The CDR3 coding sequence is TGTGCCAGCAGCTGGGGCCAAAACACTGAAGCTTTCTTT. V and J are TRBV5-5 and TRBJ1-1, with D possibly being TRBD1 (5 bases). V lost 3 bases and J 2 bases, leaving 8 bases between the germline ends. The CDR3 contains 13 residues. Per germline, CDR1 SGHKS and CDR2 YYEKEE (reference sequence).

The chain links TRBV4-2 to TRBJ2-3, with 7 nucleotides matching TRBD2. The germline V gene has CDR1 LGHNA and CDR2 YNFKEQ. The V segment lost 0 bases and the J segment 1 base; nucleotides outside the gene matches: 7. The CDR3 sequence is 17 residues long. The CDR3 nucleotides read TGTGCCAGCAGCCAAGAACTTACGGGGGGTGGCACAGATACGCAGTATTTT. This gives the protein CASSQELTGGGTDTQYF.

V and J are TRBV19 and TRBJ2-7, with TRBD2 matching 10 bases. J lost 5 bases, V lost 4 bases, and 8 bases had no gene match. The CDR3 loop spans 15 amino acids. Looked up from germline, CDR1 is LNHDA and CDR2 is SQIVND (reference sequence). CDR3 in amino acids: CASSKASGSPHEQYF. For the CDR3, the DNA is TGTGCCAGTAGTAAGGCTAGCGGGAGCCCCCACGAGCAGTACTTC.

J is TRBJ2-2 and V is TRBV27; the match to TRBD1 covers 7 bases. The CDR3 loop spans 15 amino acids. The germline V gene encodes CDR1 MNHEY and CDR2 SMNVEV (reference sequence). V gave up 5 bases and J gave up 2 bases; unmatched junction bases: 5. The DNA of the CDR3 is TGTGCCAGCAGTCCCGGGACAGACAACACCGGGGAGCTGTTTTTT. Amino acid sequence: CASSPGTDNTGELFF.

This sequence joins TRBV10-3 and TRBJ2-1, with 10 bases that match TRBD1. V shed 4 bases, J shed 10 bases, and the junction held 16 bases outside the gene matches. This CDR3 has 17 residues. Germline loops: CDR1 ENHRY, CDR2 SYGVKD. CDR3: CAISATLPGQGIGEQFF. In nucleotides, the CDR3 is TGTGCCATCAGTGCGACGTTACCGGGACAGGGGATAGGGGAGCAGTTCTTC.

The J gene is TRBJ2-2, the V gene TRBV25-1; D is uncertain. Germline assignment: CDR1 MGHDK and CDR2 SYGVNS. With 6 bases removed from V and 1 base from J, the gap between germline ends came to 12 bases. The CDR3 has 15 residues. As DNA, the CDR3 is TGTGCCAGCAGCCCACCCCAGGTGAACACCGGGGAGCTGTTTTTT. Its protein product is CASSPPQVNTGELFF.

This clone was seen a few times. The gene calls are TRBV5-4 and TRBJ2-2; 13 positions agree with TRBD2. V shed 4 bases and J 5 bases; nucleotides not matched to a gene: 8. CDR1 and CDR2 from the germline V gene are SGHNT and YYREEE (reference sequence). The CDR3 is 17 residues long. CDR3 DNA: TGTGCCAGCAGCCTAGGGACTAGCGGGGCTTTAACCGGGGAGCTGTTTTTT. Its translation is CASSLGTSGALTGELFF.

The V gene is TRBV19, the J gene TRBJ2-1, with 8 bases identical to TRBD2. This CDR3 is 13 amino acids long. Germline trimming cut 6 bases from V and 6 bases from J; bases unmatched to any gene: 4. Germline V lookup: CDR1 LNHDA, CDR2 SQIVND (reference sequence). CDR3 region: CASRITSGNEQFF. The CDR3 nucleotides are TGTGCCAGTAGAATCACTAGCGGCAATGAGCAGTTCTTC.

V is TRBV28 and J is TRBJ1-5; no reliable D call. The CDR3 length is 14 residues. V lost 2 bases and J 1 base, leaving 6 bases between the germline ends. Looked up from germline, CDR1 is MDHEN and CDR2 is SYDVKM. The CDR3 region is CASSLGGSNQPQHF. DNA for the CDR3: TGTGCCAGCAGTTTAGGAGGGAGCAATCAGCCCCAGCATTTT. The full variable domain, its missing parts supplied by reference TRBV28 and TRBJ1-5, is DVKVTQSSRYLVKRTGEKVFLECVQDMDHENMFWYRQDPGLGLRLIYFSYDVKMKEKGDIPEGYSVSREKKERFSLILESASTNQTSMYLCASSLGGSNQPQHFGDGTRLSIL.

V and J are TRBV9 and TRBJ2-7; 7 positions agree with TRBD2. Germline-derived CDR1 and CDR2 are SGDLS and YYNGEE. The CDR3 is 15 residues long. J gave up 4 bases and V 2 bases, and 9 bases lay outside the gene matches. CDR3 sequence reads: CASSVSGSLGYEQYF. CDR3 coding DNA: TGTGCCAGCAGCGTTAGCGGGTCCTTAGGATACGAGCAGTACTTC. The full variable domain, in which reference TRBV9 and TRBJ2-7 provide the parts outside the CDR3, is DSGVTQTPKHLITATGQRVTLRCSPRSGDLSVYWYQQSLDQGLQFLIQYYNGEERAKGNILERFSAQQFPDLHSELNLSSLELGDSALYFCASSVSGSLGYEQYFGPGTRLTVT.

The gene calls are TRBV14 and TRBJ2-1; D uncertain. Between the trimmed V and J ends, which lost 6 bases and 5 bases, there was a span of 11 bases. CDR1 and CDR2 (germline): SGHDN, FVKESK. This CDR3 spans 13 amino acids. The CDR3 region has the DNA TGTGCCAGCAGGATGGTGCGGAACAATGAGCAGTTCTTC. Translating it yields CASRMVRNNEQFF.